This paragraph covers one T cell receptor (beta chain) sequence. The antigen it binds to is not known. Base qualities are not recorded, but no much larger clone differs from it by a single base. The data were taken from a study of cytomegalovirus exposure and HLA in healthy donors (dated by TCRdb to 2016 to 2017). Study-level background: An earlier analysis of approximately 640 of the donors reported roughly 270 Gb of sequence data and approximately 110 million unique TCR beta sequences from about 200 million T cells. Roughly 300 gigabases of sequencing data and approximately 84 million unique TCR sequences were included in an early release covering several hundred HLA-typed donors. The genetic ancestry cluster associated with self-reported Caucasian donors included over 65% of the roughly 400 genotyped donors. The study aimed to test whether signatures of past pathogen exposure could be identified by cataloging public T cell receptors. The study profiled the T cell repertoires of 550 to 700 subjects by immunosequencing and related them to cytomegalovirus serostatus. In addition to the first cohort of 666 subjects, a separate validation cohort of about 120 different subjects was used. The study combined high-throughput TCR immunosequencing, statistical association of individual TCRs with disease status, and machine learning to predict cytomegalovirus infection status. A later analysis re-examined previously published TCR beta repertoires from 500 to 700 donors and added high-resolution HLA genotyping to investigate patterns of TCR occurrence. Rather than drawing on any new phenotypic data, the later analysis identified candidate immune exposures from TCR beta sequences and the way those sequences occurred across donors. In an earlier analysis of 587 of the donors, high-throughput TCR beta sequencing was used to judge whether each TCR beta V gene segment behaved as functional or pseudogenic. Donor age, sex, ethnicity and CMV serostatus were collected together with the repertoire data. A later genetic analysis used genome-wide SNP genotypes for about 65% of the roughly 670 donors, treating that subset as a discovery cohort. Every repertoire in the discovery cohort had been generated on one and the same sequencing platform. HLA typing covered class I and class II loci at four-digit resolution. Typing coverage differed by locus: A, B, C, DRB1 and DQB1 were typed in about 620-640 donors, DQA1 in about 500, DPA1 in over 600, and DPB1 in 400 to 480. About five DR-DQ haplotypes were treated as single units for association and clustering because of strong linkage in the cohort. Among roughly 400 genotyped donors of the cohort, an average of around 250,000 unique TCR beta nucleotide sequences was sequenced per donor, of which 15% to 20% were non-productive.

The CDR3 contains 16 residues, cysteine and phenylalanine counted. Solely the CDR3 DNA is kept, with 48 bases framed from the first base. According to the germline V gene, CDR1 reads SNHLY and CDR2 reads FYNNEI. V ends up 7 bases short and J 1 base short, with an unmatched junction base count of 9. The cohort consisted of more than 650 healthy bone marrow donors. At the time of sampling, every cohort member was nominally healthy, though immune exposures that went unrecorded were likely present. The donor tested CMV seronegative, placing the donor among the 300 to 450 seronegative members of the cohort. A peripheral blood sample was collected from each donor, and TCR beta sequencing was performed on peripheral blood mononuclear cells. The Qiagen DNeasy Blood Extraction Kit was used to extract genomic DNA from the blood cell samples. The library was generated by the immunoSEQ multiplex PCR assay. For the multiplex PCR, a mixture combining 60 forward primers for TCR Vbeta segments and 13 reverse primers for TCR Jbeta segments was used. The CDR3 region of rearranged TCR beta genes was amplified from genomic DNA by a multiplex PCR assay. On the Illumina HiSeq System, the amplified TCR beta libraries were sequenced as 87-base-pair reads. As for the authors' bioinformatics: A later analysis counted about 82 million unique TCR beta chains across the 550 to 800 repertoires, and roughly 9.9 million of these chains were shared by at least two donors. Raw reads were error-corrected and collapsed into unique sequences with a nearest-neighbor algorithm that merged closely related sequences to remove PCR and sequencing errors. To assign V, D and J gene segments, CDR3 sequences were aligned to IMGT reference sequences. For a sequence to be retained, a match of at least six nucleotides was required to both a V gene segment and a J gene segment. Rearrangements were classified as productive when the CDR3 lacked stop codons and remained in frame with V and J, and all other rearrangements were classified as non-productive. CDR3 was defined according to IMGT convention as the region running from the second conserved V-encoded cysteine to the conserved J-encoded phenylalanine. Sequences without an unambiguous match to a single V gene segment were excluded from the earlier analysis of 500 to 700 of the donors. In an earlier analysis of 587 of the donors, V segments were called functional above 56.7% productive rearrangements and were called segregating when the between-donor standard deviation exceeded 5%. A statistical classification framework was developed to diagnose cytomegalovirus status using the catalog of TCR beta chain sequences. V and J gene assignment, in a later analysis, came from comparing TCR nucleotide sequences with IMGT/GENE-DB human TR gene sequences. A later analysis assigned CDR3 sequences and most-parsimonious VDJ recombination scenarios with the TCRdist pipeline. In a later analysis, each TCR beta chain was defined by its CDR3 amino acid sequence together with its V-gene family, and reads lacking a unique V-gene family were excluded. In a later analysis, 500 to 700 highly shared, low-generation-probability nucleotide sequences were removed to address suspected cross-contamination and a sequencing artifact. In a later analysis, a clonal expansion index for each public chain was calculated from normalized within-repertoire ranks of inferred template counts. Generation probabilities in a later analysis came from a VDJ recombination model fitted to out-of-frame rearrangements, and those results were checked against IGoR. Hypergeometric tests were used in a later analysis to score TCR-TCR, TCR-HLA and TCR-CMV co-occurrence, with a repertoire-size bias correction applied to the TCR pairs. To estimate false discovery rates, a later analysis permuted the HLA or CMV assignments 20 times. In a later analysis, co-occurring TCRs were grouped with DBSCAN, and TCRdist sequence similarity was added when clustering was performed within HLA-allele-positive subsets. Co-occurrence clustering excluded repertoires with fewer than 30,000 or more than 120,000 public chains, plus five with anomalous nucleotide sharing. As stored in TCRdb, this immuneACCESS dataset retains in-frame rearrangements with V and J assigned. A fraction of the clones does not appear; measured against another copy, unresolved V genes explain less than half of the discrepancy, and the remainder lacks a known reason. V, J and clone size are those of that table, while D and trimming were read from the DNA. Recorded for this sample are fewer than 200,000 clones; roughly 68% of them occurred a single time. The ten largest make up about 2% of the sample.

On the study overall, not on this receptor specifically: Several of the top co-occurrence clusters appeared to be linked to parvovirus B19, influenza, CMV and Epstein-Barr virus, according to a later analysis. A later analysis found that TCR association rates varied across HLA loci, with DRB1 alleles showing the most associated TCRs and HLA-C alleles the fewest. Across donors, most TCR sequences were observed very rarely, whereas some public TCRs were present in many individuals. A few of the identified cytomegalovirus-associated TCR beta chains were confirmed in vitro to be specific for cytomegalovirus antigens. The classifier was reported to diagnose cytomegalovirus status with high specificity and sensitivity in both the original cohort and the validation cohort. Some IMGT-functional V segments, including TRBV6-2 and TRBV6-3, could not be told apart with the 87-base-pair reads, so those segments were excluded. When HLA alleles, especially DR and DQ, strongly co-occurred, attributing TCR associations to individual alleles was difficult. In a later analysis, most CMV-associated TCR beta chains were found to appear HLA-restricted, with HLA associations seemingly driven largely by CMV exposure. Broadly in line with IMGT annotations, most TCR beta V segments showed up in productive rearrangements about 87% or about 30% of the time in an earlier analysis of 450 to 750 of the donors. It was suggested by the authors that the approach could potentially be generalized to other disease states and immunological phenotypes. A further reported finding was that TCR beta sequences accurately predicted the HLA-A and HLA-B alleles for most subjects in the first cohort. Immune exposure information for the cohort was limited to CMV serostatus. In a later analysis, over 15,000 TCR beta sequences were associated with specific HLA alleles at a false discovery rate of 0.05. Linkage disequilibrium might explain the correlated functional status among segregating V segments, but an unknown experimental factor could not be ruled out. The study listed 150 to 200 TCR beta chains as associated with cytomegalovirus. In a later analysis, HLA-associated TCR beta chains showed more clonal expansion and lower generation probabilities than non-associated chains that were equally common. Presence/absence analyses assumed roughly uniform sequencing depth across donors, an assumption that may not hold. Because counts were too low, roughly 17 rarely observed V segments, including chromosome 9 orphons, were left out of the earlier analysis of several hundred of the donors. The cohort was sequenced for TCR beta chains only, and without alpha or paired-chain data the features that could be detected were limited. V-gene and J-gene trimming of TCR beta chains was associated with a missense DCLRE1C variant in a later genetic analysis, and the association was replicated in an independent cohort. A cluster of highly shared sequence variants was judged likely to be a technical artifact of the sequencing pipeline. HLA typing was unavailable for some donors at each locus, so association tests used only the typed subset. A later genetic analysis reported fewer N-insertions in productive TCRs among donors in an Asian-associated ancestry cluster than the roughly 620-donor mean.

Recombination connected TRBV2 to TRBJ2-1; 8 bases in the junction line up with TRBD2. The sequenced sample was PBMCs. The source of this sequence is a woman younger than 45 in good health and CMV-seronegative. CDR3 reads: CASNSRTSQSYNEQFF. The sequenced DNA: TGTGCCAGCAACTCCCGGACTAGCCAGTCCTACAATGAGCAGTTCTTC.